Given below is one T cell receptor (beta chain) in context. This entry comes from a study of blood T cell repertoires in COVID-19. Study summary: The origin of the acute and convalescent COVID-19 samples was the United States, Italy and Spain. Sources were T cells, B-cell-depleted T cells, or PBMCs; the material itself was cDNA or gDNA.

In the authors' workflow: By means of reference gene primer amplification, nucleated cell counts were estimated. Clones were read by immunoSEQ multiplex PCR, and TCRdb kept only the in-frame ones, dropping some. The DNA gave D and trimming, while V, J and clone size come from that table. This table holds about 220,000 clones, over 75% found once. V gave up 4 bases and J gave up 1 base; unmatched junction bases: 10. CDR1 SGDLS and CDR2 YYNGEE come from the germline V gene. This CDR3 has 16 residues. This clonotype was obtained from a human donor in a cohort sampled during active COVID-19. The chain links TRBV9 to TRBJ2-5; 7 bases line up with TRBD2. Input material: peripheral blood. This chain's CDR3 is CASSPRSSGFQETQYF. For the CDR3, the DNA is TGTGCCAGCAGCCCCCGGTCTAGCGGCTTCCAAGAGACCCAGTACTTC.